The 14 T cell receptor beta chains given below trace back to one sample, sequenced in a study of CD8 T cells in ankylosing spondylitis. TCRdb reanalysed the 5' RACE reads using MiXCR and keeps one entry per CDR3 protein. This table has 200,000 or so distinct CDR3 sequences, roughly 20% appearing once. The source material was blood, either unsorted or a sorted T cell fraction (not recorded which). These receptors all come from a male donor under 35 with ankylosing spondylitis or in good health (not recorded which).

This clonotype was counted at least ten times. V is TRBV20-1 and J is TRBJ1-4, with TRBD1 as a possible D gene (5 bases). Per the germline V gene, CDR1 is DFQATT and CDR2 is SNEGSKA (reference sequence). Between the trimmed V and J ends, which lost 1 base and 6 bases, there was a span of 18 bases. The CDR3 loop spans 16 amino acids. CDR3 DNA sequence: TGCAGTGCTAGAGGAGGTGGGGCGGGTGGATATGAAAAACTGTTTTTT. Residues: CSARGGGAGGYEKLFF.

The rearrangement uses TRBV4-1 and TRBJ2-1; D might be TRBD1 (5 bases). Germline loops: CDR1 MGHRA, CDR2 YSYEKL. The V end lost 0 bases, the J end lost 12 bases, and 18 bases lay between the germline ends. The CDR3 loop spans 15 amino acids. The CDR3 bases are TGCGCCAGCAGCCAAGATGAACGGACGGACCAGGGGCAGTTCTTC. Its translation: CASSQDERTDQGQFF.

This clonotype has ten or more counts. The rearrangement joins TRBV6-5 to TRBJ2-1; TRBD1 is a possible D gene (6 bases). The CDR3 loop spans 15 amino acids. Between the trimmed V and J ends, which lost 2 bases and 3 bases, there was a span of 11 bases. The germline CDR1 and CDR2 sequences are MNHEY and SVGAGI. The CDR3: CASSYGQSLYNEQFF. The DNA of the CDR3 is TGTGCCAGCAGTTACGGACAGTCCCTCTACAATGAGCAGTTCTTC.

The sample holds many counts of this clonotype. The chain employs TRBV12-3 or TRBV12-4 and TRBJ2-5; D may match TRBD1 or TRBD2 (5 bases each). The CDR3 loop spans 14 amino acids. The V end lost 6 bases, the J end lost 2 bases, and 13 bases lay between the germline ends. The CDR3 DNA reads as TGTGCCAGCAGACACCGGGACGCACAAGAGACCCAGTACTTC. It codes for CASRHRDAQETQYF.

The rearrangement joins TRBV7-2 to TRBJ2-6; a weak D match, TRBD1 (5 bases). Per germline, CDR1 SGHTA and CDR2 FQGNSA. CDR3 size: 15 residues. V shed 5 bases and J shed 2 bases, with 10 bases lying between them. CDR3 DNA sequence: TGTGCCAGCAGCCCCCAAGGGGCTGGGGCCAACGTCCTGACTTTC. Residues: CASSPQGAGANVLTF.

This clonotype came up many times. The chain is built from TRBV29-1 and TRBJ2-1; TRBD1 aligns across 10 bases. Germline lookup yields CDR1 SQVTM and CDR2 ANQGSEA. The V and J ends lost 8 bases and 6 bases, in that order; junction bases with no gene match: 7. The CDR3 sequence is 13 residues long. CDR3 residues: CSSRQGASNEQFF. The CDR3 DNA reads TGCAGCTCGAGACAGGGGGCAAGCAATGAGCAGTTCTTC.

This clonotype was recorded many times. V usage is TRBV29-1 and J usage is TRBJ2-1; TRBD2 agrees at 11 bases. CDR1 is SQVTM, CDR2 ANQGSEA, per germline. The CDR3 spans 14 residues. V shed 6 bases, J shed 7 bases, and the junction held 8 bases outside the gene matches. The CDR3 loop reads CSVLLAGGPNEQFF. In nucleotides, the CDR3 is TGCAGCGTGCTTCTAGCGGGAGGCCCGAATGAGCAGTTCTTC.

This clonotype was found many times. The V and J genes are TRBV5-1 and TRBJ1-2, with D maybe TRBD1 (6 bases). The CDR3 runs 15 residues. V was shortened by 0 bases and J by 0 bases, with 9 bases between the two germline ends. Germline V gene lookup returns CDR1 SGHRS and CDR2 YFSETQ. DNA for the CDR3: TGCGCCAGCAGCTTGGCACAGGGACCTAACTATGGCTACACCTTC. Translation gives CASSLAQGPNYGYTF.

In its sample, this clonotype was seen many times. The J gene is TRBJ2-7, the V gene TRBV6-5; the D gene could be TRBD1 or TRBD2 (5 bases each). Trimming cost V 10 bases and J 0 bases, with 10 bases left between them. This CDR3 region has 12 residues. Germline V gene lookup returns CDR1 MNHEY and CDR2 SVGAGI. The CDR3 DNA sequence: TGTGCCACCAGGGACCTCTCCTACGAGCAGTACGTC. Protein product: CATRDLSYEQYV.

This clonotype was seen ten or more times. The chain carries TRBV6-2 or TRBV6-3 and TRBJ2-1; 7 bases line up with TRBD2. Germline V CDR1 and CDR2: MNHEY, SVGEGT. V lost 7 bases and J lost 0; bases outside the gene matches: 6. The CDR3 spans 15 residues. The chain's CDR3 is CASTPGRSSYNEQFF. The DNA of the CDR3 is TGTGCCAGCACACCCGGGAGGAGCTCCTACAATGAGCAGTTCTTC.

This clonotype appeared many times. This chain links TRBV12-3 or TRBV12-4 with TRBJ2-3; 12 nucleotides agree with TRBD2. The CDR3 is 15 amino acids. J lost 5 bases, V lost 5 bases, and 5 bases had no gene match. The DNA for the CDR3 is TGTGCCAGCAGTCAGGGACTAGCGGGTGGAGATACGCAGTATTTT. This gives the protein CASSQGLAGGDTQYF.

This clonotype was seen repeatedly, ten times or more. The chain employs TRBV20-1 and TRBJ2-1, with a possible D match to TRBD2 (6 bases). Germline CDR1 reads DFQATT; CDR2 reads SNEGSKA (reference sequence). The ends were cut back, 3 bases at V and 1 base at J, with 13 bases in the middle. The CDR3 length is 15 residues. The CDR3 loop reads CSARPSASSYNEQFF. CDR3 coding DNA: TGCAGTGCTAGGCCTAGCGCATCTTCCTACAATGAGCAGTTCTTC.

This clonotype was seen ten or more times. The J gene is TRBJ1-5, the V gene TRBV4-3; D gene uncertain. The length of the CDR3 is 14 residues. Trimming pared 0 bases from V and 3 bases from J, leaving 6 bases between. CDR1 LGHNA and CDR2 YSLEER come from the germline V gene. This CDR3 is CASSQDWANQPQHF. CDR3 DNA sequence: TGCGCCAGCAGCCAAGATTGGGCCAATCAGCCCCAGCATTTT.

This clonotype was seen ten or more times. The chain uses TRBV7-9 and TRBJ2-3; D is perhaps TRBD1 (6 bases). Germline assignment: CDR1 SEHNR and CDR2 FQNEAQ (reference sequence). The CDR3 runs to 15 residues. V lost 0 bases and J lost 6, with 13 bases in between. This CDR3 reads CASSLAENRDDTQYF. In nucleotides, the CDR3 is TGTGCCAGCAGCTTAGCCGAGAACAGGGATGATACGCAGTATTTT.